The 8 T cell receptor beta chains reported below all come from one sample, sequenced in a study of CD8 T cell repertoires and HIV-1 epitope variants. For these receptors, no antigen is known. Libraries were prepared by immunoSEQ multiplex PCR; TCRdb keeps only in-frame clonotypes and omits some of them. Of roughly 6,800 clones listed, less than 75% were seen once; the top ten hold around 40%. Sequencing was carried out using cultured CD8+ T cells derived from PBMCs. The receptors were gathered from a male donor with HIV.

The chain links TRBV9 to TRBJ1-1; the D is unclear. This CDR3 comprises 12 residues. Trimming removed 3 bases from V and 6 bases from J, with 9 bases in between. CDR1 SGDLS and CDR2 YYNGEE come from the germline V gene. CDR3 in DNA: TGTGCCAGCAGCGGAGGGAGTTCTGAAGCTTTCTTT. It yields the protein CASSGGSSEAFF.

This clone was seen a single time. This sequence joins TRBV5-5 and TRBJ2-3; D could derive from TRBD1 or TRBD2 (5 bases each). The CDR3 has 16 residues. Trimming stripped 1 base from V and 3 bases from J, with 15 bases between. Per germline, CDR1 SGHKS and CDR2 YYEKEE (reference sequence). The CDR3 DNA sequence: TGTGCCAGCAGCTTGTGGCGGGCGTGGGGGACAGATACGCAGTATTTT. Translated, it gives CASSLWRAWGTDTQYF.

In this sample, this clone is hyperexpanded (1% or more). V gene TRBV7-2 combines with J gene TRBJ2-7, with TRBD1 matching 7 bases. CDR3 length: 14 amino acids. Germline assignment: CDR1 SGHTA and CDR2 FQGNSA. V shed 3 bases, J shed 7 bases, and the junction held 9 bases outside the gene matches. The CDR3 DNA sequence: TGTGCCAGCAGCTTGGGACAGTACCTTCGTGAGCAGTACTTC. Residues: CASSLGQYLREQYF.

Only a few counts were recorded for this clone. The V and J genes are TRBV10-2 and TRBJ2-7; possible D gene TRBD2, 6 bases. Per germline, CDR1 WSHSY and CDR2 SAAADI. Trimming removed 6 bases from V and 2 bases from J, with 20 bases in between. The CDR3 spans 16 residues. CDR3 bases: TGCGCCAGCAGGGGGGGATGGGGCAAGGGTACCTACGAGCAGTACTTC. It codes for CASRGGWGKGTYEQYF.

This clone was seen a few times. The V gene is TRBV28, the J gene TRBJ1-2; D might be TRBD1 (5 bases). V shed 10 bases and J shed 11 bases, with 14 bases lying between them. CDR1 is MDHEN, CDR2 SYDVKM, per germline. This CDR3 region has 10 residues. The DNA for the CDR3 is TGTGCCACTACCCTTGGGACGTACACCTTC. The encoded protein is CATTLGTYTF.

The chain combines TRBV7-8 with TRBJ2-1; no firm D call. CDR3 length: 14 residues. The ends were cut back, 5 bases at V and 3 bases at J, with 11 bases in the middle. Germline lookup yields CDR1 SGHVS and CDR2 FQNEAQ. CDR3 in amino acids: CASSPPEYYNEQFF. The CDR3 nucleotides are TGTGCCAGCAGCCCCCCAGAATACTACAATGAGCAGTTCTTC.

This clone was observed a single time. The rearrangement joins TRBV27 to TRBJ2-1, with 7 bases matching TRBD1. V dropped 5 bases and J dropped 2; count of bases not matched to a gene: 9. In germline, CDR1 is MNHEY, CDR2 SMNVEV (reference sequence). The CDR3 loop spans 16 amino acids. This CDR3 is CASSTPRGLPYNEQFF. As DNA, the CDR3 is TGTGCCAGCAGTACCCCGAGGGGGCTCCCCTACAATGAGCAGTTCTTC.

This clone was counted between two and nine times. The chain uses TRBV5-1 and TRBJ2-7; D is unresolved. Looked up from germline, CDR1 is SGHRS and CDR2 is YFSETQ. V dropped 0 bases and J dropped 7 bases, with 14 bases sitting between them. The CDR3 sequence is 14 residues long. The CDR3 DNA reads as TGCGCCAGCAGCTTGGGTGGGGAATACTCGGAGCAGTACTTC. As protein: CASSLGGEYSEQYF.